The subject of this entry is one T cell receptor beta chain. Antigen specificity is unknown. Systemic immunosuppression or autoimmune disease history was grounds to exclude patients. This specimen comes from a study of OX40 agonist ivuxolimab in advanced cancers. Study overall: Those enrolled were 82.7% male, with a mean age of about 60 years and ages from roughly 20 to 85. Findings of the study overall: CD4+ T cells averaged fewer expanded clones than CD8+ T cells. Some of the nonresponding patients also showed low levels of normalized T-cell clonal expansion.

V dropped 1 base and J dropped 6 bases, with 11 bases sitting between them. The germline gives CDR1 SGHVS, CDR2 FNYEAQ. This CDR3 is built from 14 residues. This table comes from immunoSEQ multiplex PCR, and its TCRdb copy is limited to in-frame clones, with some not included. The sample carries 37,000 or so clones, 74% recorded once. The source material was CD4+ or CD8+ T cells sorted from blood, sampled in a trial of the OX40 agonist ivuxolimab. This TCR was sampled from an adult with an advanced solid tumor such as melanoma, head and neck, liver or kidney cancer. This chain uses TRBV7-6 with TRBJ2-3, with D possibly TRBD2 on 6 matching bases. The CDR3 nucleotides read TGTGCCAGCAGCTTAGAGCCAGGGAGGGATACGCAGTATTTT. Its protein product is CASSLEPGRDTQYF.